Below are 30 T cell receptor beta chains sequenced from a single sample in a study of CD8 T cells in ankylosing spondylitis. TCRdb passed the 5' RACE reads through MiXCR, listing each CDR3 protein once. The table shows a few hundred thousand distinct CDR3 sequences, with 7% to 8% occurring only once. Points from the study as a whole: Typical of ankylosing spondylitis blood, it appeared, was a TCR beta motif of eight highly homologous variants.

What these receptors recognize is not known. What was sequenced was blood, either unsorted or a sorted T cell fraction (not recorded which). These receptors were collected from a male donor with ankylosing spondylitis.

This clonotype was counted ten times or more. The V and J genes are TRBV28 and TRBJ2-4; D tentatively fits TRBD1 or TRBD2 (6 bases each). Between the trimmed V and J ends, which lost 6 bases and 3 bases, there was a span of 18 bases. Germline V CDR1 and CDR2: MDHEN, SYDVKM. CDR3 length: 16 amino acids. The CDR3 DNA follows: TGTGCCAGCAGCACAAGGGGGGTGATGTTCAAAAACATTCAGTACTTC. It is translated as CASSTRGVMFKNIQYF.

This clonotype came up many times. The chain is built from TRBV20-1 and TRBJ2-7; TRBD2 matches 10 bases. Germline V lookup: CDR1 DFQATT, CDR2 SNEGSKA (reference sequence). The CDR3 covers 16 residues. V gave up 0 bases and J gave up 3 bases; unmatched junction bases: 8. The CDR3 region has the DNA TGCAGTGCTAGAGATCCTCAGCGGGGGGGTCTCTACGAGCAGTACTTC. It encodes CSARDPQRGGLYEQYF.

This clonotype was recorded at least ten times. The chain employs TRBV6-1 and TRBJ2-3; D may match TRBD1 or TRBD2 (5 bases each). CDR1 and CDR2 (germline): MNHNS, SASEGT. This CDR3 is built from 14 residues. V was shortened by 7 bases and J by 0 bases, with 11 bases between the two germline ends. The CDR3 nucleotides are TGTGCCAGCACGGGGACCCCTAGCACAGATACGCAGTATTTT. Residues: CASTGTPSTDTQYF.

Many counts were recorded for this clonotype. The V gene is TRBV9, the J gene TRBJ2-7; TRBD1 matches 9 bases. This CDR3 comprises 15 residues. Germline trimming cut 4 bases from V and 1 base from J; bases unmatched to any gene: 6. Germline values: CDR1 SGDLS, CDR2 YYNGEE. The CDR3 sequence: CASSYGTGTSYEQYF. The CDR3 coding sequence is TGTGCCAGCAGCTACGGGACAGGGACTTCCTACGAGCAGTACTTC. The variable domain in full, completed from reference TRBV9 and TRBJ2-7, reads DSGVTQTPKHLITATGQRVTLRCSPRSGDLSVYWYQQSLDQGLQFLIQYYNGEERAKGNILERFSAQQFPDLHSELNLSSLELGDSALYFCASSYGTGTSYEQYFGPGTRLTVT.

This clonotype was seen more than once but under ten times. J is TRBJ2-3 and V is TRBV23-1; perhaps TRBD2 as D (5 bases). TRBV23-1 falls under the ORF class, with uncertain function. This CDR3 spans 17 amino acids. Trimming removed 4 bases at V and 1 base at J, with 18 bases between. The CDR3 nucleotides are TGCGCCAGCAGTCCCCCCGTATTGCCAGCGGGCACAGATACGCAGTATTTT. Protein product: CASSPPVLPAGTDTQYF.

This clonotype was detected many times. The chain links TRBV12-3 or TRBV12-4 to TRBJ2-7; 10 positions match TRBD1. The CDR3 length is 15 residues. J was trimmed by 5 bases and V by 6 bases; bases with no gene match: 10. CDR3 in DNA: TGTGCCAGCAGGCGATCGGGACAGGGGTCCCACGAGCAGTACTTC. Translated: CASRRSGQGSHEQYF.

This clonotype has just a few counts. This chain links TRBV12-3 or TRBV12-4 with TRBJ1-1; possibly TRBD1 for D (5 bases). There are 16 residues in the CDR3. The V end was cut by 2 bases, the J end by 5 bases, with 18 bases between. CDR3 amino acids: CASSLYRTPSSTEAFF. As DNA, the CDR3 is TGTGCCAGCAGTTTATACAGGACACCCTCAAGTACTGAAGCTTTCTTT.

Ten or more counts support this clonotype. This chain connects TRBV7-9 to TRBJ2-4; no definite D call. V was clipped by 7 bases and J by 0 bases, with 13 bases between them. The germline V gene has CDR1 SEHNR and CDR2 FQNEAQ (reference sequence). The CDR3 covers 15 residues. The CDR3 coding sequence is TGTGCCAGCACCCTAGACGATATAGCCAAAAACATTCAGTACTTC. Its translation: CASTLDDIAKNIQYF.

This clonotype showed up many times. V is TRBV27 and J is TRBJ2-7, with D possibly being TRBD1 (7 bases). This CDR3 has 18 residues. CDR1 and CDR2 from the germline V gene are MNHEY and SMNVEV (reference sequence). The V and J ends lost 5 bases and 5 bases respectively, with 28 bases between them. DNA for the CDR3: TGTGCCAGCAGTCCCACCTCAATAACAGGGGAAGGACTACACGAGCAGTACTTC. Its protein product is CASSPTSITGEGLHEQYF.

There are many counts of this clonotype. The rearrangement links TRBV5-6 to TRBJ1-1; D not resolved. The CDR3 spans 14 residues. Per germline, CDR1 SGHDT and CDR2 YYEEEE. V was cut by 0 bases and J by 1 base, with 7 bases left in between. CDR3 amino acids: CASSLERWNTEAFF. DNA for the CDR3: TGTGCCAGCAGCTTGGAGAGATGGAACACTGAAGCTTTCTTT. Drawing the rest from reference TRBV5-6 and TRBJ1-1, the complete variable domain is DAGVTQSPTHLIKTRGQQVTLRCSPKSGHDTVSWYQQALGQGPQFIFQYYEEEERQRGNFPDRFSGHQFPNYSSELNVNALLLGDSALYLCASSLERWNTEAFFGQGTRLTVV.

This clonotype was counted at least ten times. The J gene is TRBJ1-1, the V gene TRBV27, with D possibly being TRBD1 (5 bases). This CDR3 contains 16 residues. Trimming took 3 bases from V and 0 from J, leaving 14 bases between them. Germline loops: CDR1 MNHEY, CDR2 SMNVEV (reference sequence). The CDR3 loop is CASSFGGLGVNTEAFF. The DNA for the CDR3 is TGTGCCAGCAGTTTTGGGGGATTGGGAGTGAACACTGAAGCTTTCTTT.

This clonotype was found many times. The genes are TRBV7-9 and TRBJ1-2; no firm D call. The CDR3 runs to 15 residues. The ends were cut back, 1 base at V and 6 bases at J, with 15 bases in the middle. Germline loops: CDR1 SEHNR, CDR2 FQNEAQ (reference sequence). The CDR3 DNA follows: TGTGCCAGCAGCTTAGGATCGGGAACGCGCCATGGCTACACCTTC. Translation gives CASSLGSGTRHGYTF.

This clonotype was recorded many times. The chain is built from TRBV29-1 and TRBJ1-2, with TRBD1 matching over 8 bases. CDR1 SQVTM and CDR2 ANQGSEA come from the germline V gene. The CDR3 is 14 residues long. With V trimmed by 3 bases and J by 5 bases, 8 bases remained unmatched. CDR3 region: CSVDGQGAPYGYTF. The CDR3 bases are TGCAGCGTTGACGGGCAGGGGGCTCCGTATGGCTACACCTTC.

This chain joins TRBV2 and TRBJ2-7; 7 positions match TRBD2. Trimming cost V 8 bases and J 7 bases; bases outside gene matches: 14. Germline lookup yields CDR1 SNHLY and CDR2 FYNNEI. CDR3 size: 14 residues. In nucleotides, the CDR3 is TGTGCCAGCCCACCTGGCGGGAGAGGTGGGGAGCAGTACTTC. Translated, it gives CASPPGGRGGEQYF.

This clonotype was recorded at least ten times. The chain carries TRBV19 and TRBJ2-3; D not certain. V lost 8 bases and J lost 6, with 18 bases in between. Germline assignment: CDR1 LNHDA and CDR2 SQIVND (reference sequence). CDR3 length equals 14 residues. CDR3 coding DNA: TGTGCCAGTTCCGACTTCTACTCCGGTGATACGCAGTATTTT. As protein: CASSDFYSGDTQYF.

This clonotype has at least ten counts. The chain uses TRBV6-1 and TRBJ1-1, with D perhaps TRBD1 (5 bases). Germline V gives CDR1 MNHNS, CDR2 SASEGT. CDR3 length equals 14 residues. V was shortened by 5 bases and J by 5 bases, with 15 bases between the two germline ends. The CDR3, as DNA: TGTGCCAGCAGTCGACTCCGTCGGGGGACTGAAGCTTTCTTT. Translation: CASSRLRRGTEAFF.

The chain carries TRBV7-9 and TRBJ1-2; 10 positions match TRBD1. After removal of 5 bases from V and 4 bases from J, the junction contained 7 bases not matched to a gene. Germline CDR1 is SEHNR and CDR2 is FQNEAQ (reference sequence). The CDR3 length is 15 residues. This CDR3 reads CASSPLDRGIYGYTF. The CDR3 DNA sequence: TGTGCCAGCAGCCCGTTGGACAGGGGGATCTATGGCTACACCTTC.

V usage is TRBV6-5 and J usage is TRBJ2-4, with D tentatively TRBD1 (5 bases). The CDR3 is made up of 17 amino acids. V lost 2 bases, J lost 1 base, and 15 bases lay in between. Looked up from germline, CDR1 is MNHEY and CDR2 is SVGAGI. The CDR3 DNA follows: TGTGCCAGCAGTTACCGCCTGGCAGGGCAGGCCAAAAACATTCAGTACTTC. Translation gives CASSYRLAGQAKNIQYF.

The chain joins TRBV20-1 to TRBJ2-1; D call uncertain. The V and J ends lost 4 bases and 6 bases respectively, with 13 bases between them. The CDR3 is 13 residues long. Germline V lookup: CDR1 DFQATT, CDR2 SNEGSKA (reference sequence). The CDR3 region has the DNA TGCAGTGCTACCGACACCTTTACCAATGAGCAGTTCTTC. It encodes CSATDTFTNEQFF.

This chain connects TRBV3-1 to TRBJ1-4; 9 bases align to TRBD1. The CDR3 spans 15 residues. From germline, CDR1 is LGHDT and CDR2 YNNKEL (reference sequence). Trimming took 2 bases from V and 6 from J; bases not matched to a gene: 4. The CDR3 is CASSQPGQGDEKLFF. Here the CDR3 DNA reads TGTGCCAGCAGCCAACCGGGACAGGGTGATGAAAAACTGTTTTTT.

Regarding this clonotype: With a much larger clone just one base away, this may be a read error. The gene calls are TRBV6-1 and TRBJ1-4; possibly TRBD1 for D (5 bases). There are 14 residues in the CDR3. Germline V gene lookup returns CDR1 MNHNS and CDR2 SASEGT. CDR3 protein: CASRPRGRNEKLIF. The CDR3 bases are TGTGCCAGCAGGCCCCGGGGCCGAAATGAAAAACTGATTTTT.

This clonotype was found many times. The chain joins TRBV28 to TRBJ2-7, with 8 bases matching TRBD1. The CDR3 extends over 15 amino acids. From germline, CDR1 is MDHEN and CDR2 SYDVKM. Trimming cost V 3 bases and J 5 bases; bases outside gene matches: 9. CDR3 bases: TGTGCCAGCAGTTTGTCACAGGGGGTAATCGACGAGCAGTACTTC. Its protein product is CASSLSQGVIDEQYF. Drawing the rest from reference TRBV28 and TRBJ2-7, the complete variable domain is DVKVTQSSRYLVKRTGEKVFLECVQDMDHENMFWYRQDPGLGLRLIYFSYDVKMKEKGDIPEGYSVSREKKERFSLILESASTNQTSMYLCASSLSQGVIDEQYFGPGTRLTVT.

The sample holds a few counts of this clonotype. The rearrangement links TRBV11-1 to TRBJ2-2; the D gene is possibly TRBD1 (6 bases). The CDR3 covers 16 residues. Germline lookup yields CDR1 SGHAT and CDR2 FQDESV (reference sequence). Trimming cost V 5 bases and J 1 base, with 14 bases left between them. The CDR3 sequence: CASSPDGTLNTGELFF. The CDR3 DNA reads as TGTGCCAGCAGCCCGGACGGGACATTGAACACCGGGGAGCTGTTTTTT. Using reference TRBV11-1 and TRBJ2-2 for the parts outside the CDR3, the full variable domain is EAEVAQSPRYKITEKSQAVAFWCDPISGHATLYWYRQILGQGPELLVQFQDESVVDDSQLPKDRFSAERLKGVDSTLKIQPAELGDSAMYLCASSPDGTLNTGELFFGEGSRLTVL.

In this sample, this clonotype turned up many times. V and J are TRBV9 and TRBJ2-2, with a tentative D call TRBD1 (6 bases). The germline V and J ends were trimmed by 8 bases and 4 bases, with 9 bases remaining between them. The CDR3 has 12 residues. The V gene's germline CDR1 is SGDLS and CDR2 YYNGEE. The CDR3 DNA reads TGTGCCAGAACGACAGGCACCGGGGAGCTGTTTTTT. This gives the protein CARTTGTGELFF.

In this sample, this clonotype turned up many times. CDR3 loop: CASSLINTYVSGNTIYF. CDR3 DNA sequence: TGTGCCAGCAGTTTAATAAACACATACGTCTCTGGAAACACCATATATTTT. The chain has TRBV12-3 or TRBV12-4 and TRBJ1-3; D not resolved. There are 17 residues in the CDR3. V lost 2 bases and J 0 bases, leaving 14 bases between the germline ends.

Details on this clonotype: A clone one base away is much larger, so this may be a read error. This chain uses TRBV3-1 with TRBJ2-7; D gene ambiguous. The CDR3 totals 14 residues. Germline loops: CDR1 LGHDT, CDR2 YNNKEL (reference sequence). The CDR3 sequence is CAGSLFGPSYEQYF. For the CDR3, the DNA is TGTGCCGGCAGCCTTTTTGGGCCCTCGTACGAGCAGTACTTC.

This clonotype was found many times. This chain links TRBV10-1 with TRBJ1-1; 7 bases map to TRBD1. Germline V CDR1 and CDR2: WNHNN, SYGVQD (reference sequence). V was clipped by 5 bases and J by 5 bases; unmatched bases: 5. The CDR3 runs 13 residues. CDR3 in amino acids: CASSPRGATEAFF. The CDR3 DNA reads as TGCGCCAGCAGTCCCAGGGGGGCGACTGAAGCTTTCTTT.

This clonotype was recorded at least ten times. V and J are TRBV27 and TRBJ2-7; 7 bases fit TRBD1. The V gene end was trimmed by 6 bases and the J gene end by 2 bases; junction bases not matched to a gene: 10. Germline V CDR1 and CDR2: MNHEY, SMNVEV (reference sequence). This CDR3 contains 15 residues. CDR3 DNA: TGTGCCAGCAGGCAGACAGGGAGAAACCCCTACGAGCAGTACTTC. Its translation: CASRQTGRNPYEQYF.

This clonotype was picked up many times. The genes are TRBV2 and TRBJ2-4; 8 bases are shared with TRBD2. This CDR3 contains 16 residues. Germline V gene sequence: CDR1 SNHLY, CDR2 FYNNEI. The V segment lost 6 bases and the J segment 3 bases; nucleotides outside the gene matches: 10. CDR3 in amino acids: CASSLPGGTGKNIQYF. DNA for the CDR3: TGTGCCAGCAGCCTTCCGGGGGGGACCGGCAAAAACATTCAGTACTTC.

The J gene is TRBJ2-7, the V gene TRBV11-2; no clear D. This CDR3 is 12 amino acids long. In germline, CDR1 is SGHAT, CDR2 FQNNGV. The V gene lost 0 bases and the J gene lost 8 bases, with 8 bases spanning the gap. The CDR3 region has the DNA TGTGCCAGCAGCTTAGAGCGGCACAAGCAGTACTTC. Its translation is CASSLERHKQYF.